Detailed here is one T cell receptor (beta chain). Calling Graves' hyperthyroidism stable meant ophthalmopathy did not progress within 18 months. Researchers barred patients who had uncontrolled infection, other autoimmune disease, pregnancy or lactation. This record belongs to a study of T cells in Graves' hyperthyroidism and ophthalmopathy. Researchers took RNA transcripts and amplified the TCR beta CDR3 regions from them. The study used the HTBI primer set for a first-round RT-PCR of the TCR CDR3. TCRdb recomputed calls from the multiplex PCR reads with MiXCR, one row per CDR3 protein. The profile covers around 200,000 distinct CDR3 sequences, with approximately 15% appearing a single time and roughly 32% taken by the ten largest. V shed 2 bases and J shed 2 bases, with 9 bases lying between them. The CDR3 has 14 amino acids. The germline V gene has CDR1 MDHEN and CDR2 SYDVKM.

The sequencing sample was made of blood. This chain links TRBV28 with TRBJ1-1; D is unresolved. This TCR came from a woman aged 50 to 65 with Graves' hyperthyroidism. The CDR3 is CASSLSRTNTEAFF. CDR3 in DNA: TGTGCCAGCAGTTTAAGCAGGACTAACACTGAAGCTTTCTTT.